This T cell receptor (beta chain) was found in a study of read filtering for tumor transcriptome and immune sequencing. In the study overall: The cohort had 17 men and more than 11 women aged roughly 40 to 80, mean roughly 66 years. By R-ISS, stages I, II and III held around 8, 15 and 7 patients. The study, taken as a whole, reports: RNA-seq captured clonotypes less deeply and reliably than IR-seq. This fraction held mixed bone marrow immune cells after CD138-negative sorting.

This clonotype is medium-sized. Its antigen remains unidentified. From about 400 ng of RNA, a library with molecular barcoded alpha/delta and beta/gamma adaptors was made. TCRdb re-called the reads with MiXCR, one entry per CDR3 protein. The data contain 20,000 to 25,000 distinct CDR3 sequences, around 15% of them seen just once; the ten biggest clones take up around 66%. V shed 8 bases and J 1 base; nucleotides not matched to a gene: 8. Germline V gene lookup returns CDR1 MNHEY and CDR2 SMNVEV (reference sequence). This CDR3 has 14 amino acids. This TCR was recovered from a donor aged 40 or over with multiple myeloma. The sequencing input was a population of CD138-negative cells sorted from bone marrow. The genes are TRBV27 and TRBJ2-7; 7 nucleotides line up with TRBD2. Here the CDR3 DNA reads TGTGCCAGCGGTGTGTGGGAGGGGTCCTACGAGCAGTACTTC. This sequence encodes CASGVWEGSYEQYF.